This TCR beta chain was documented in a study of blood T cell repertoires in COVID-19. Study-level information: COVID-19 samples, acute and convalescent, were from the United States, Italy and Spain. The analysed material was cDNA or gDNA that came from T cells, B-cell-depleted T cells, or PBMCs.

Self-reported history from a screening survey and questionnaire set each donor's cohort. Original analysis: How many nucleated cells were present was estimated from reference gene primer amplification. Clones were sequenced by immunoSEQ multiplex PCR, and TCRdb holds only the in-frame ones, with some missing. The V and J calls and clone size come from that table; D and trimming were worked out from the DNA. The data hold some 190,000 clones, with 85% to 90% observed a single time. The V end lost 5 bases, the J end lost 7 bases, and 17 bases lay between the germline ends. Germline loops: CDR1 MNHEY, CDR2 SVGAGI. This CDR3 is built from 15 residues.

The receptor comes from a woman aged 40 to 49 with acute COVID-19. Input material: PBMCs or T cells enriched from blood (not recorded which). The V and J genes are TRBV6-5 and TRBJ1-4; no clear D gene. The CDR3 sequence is CASSTGTGRAEKLFF. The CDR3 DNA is TGTGCCAGCAGTACGGGAACGGGCCGGGCTGAAAAACTGTTTTTT.